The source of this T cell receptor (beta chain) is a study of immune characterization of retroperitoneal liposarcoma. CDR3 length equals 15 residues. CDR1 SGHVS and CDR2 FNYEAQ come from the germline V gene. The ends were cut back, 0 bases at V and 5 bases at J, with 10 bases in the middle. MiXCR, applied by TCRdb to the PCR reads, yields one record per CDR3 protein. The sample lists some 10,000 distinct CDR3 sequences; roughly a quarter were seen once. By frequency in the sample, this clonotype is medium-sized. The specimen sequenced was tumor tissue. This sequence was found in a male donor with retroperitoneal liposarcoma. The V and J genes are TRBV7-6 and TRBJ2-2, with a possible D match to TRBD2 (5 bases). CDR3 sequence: CASSLARTGTGELFF. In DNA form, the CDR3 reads TGTGCCAGCAGCTTAGCGCGGACGGGAACCGGGGAGCTGTTTTTT.